This T cell receptor beta chain derives from a study of blood T cell repertoires in COVID-19. Background on the study: The United States, Italy and Spain were the sources of the acute and convalescent COVID-19 samples. In each case, the material was cDNA or gDNA derived from T cells, B-cell-depleted T cells, or PBMCs.

In the study's own analysis: Reference gene primer amplification in the assay estimated nucleated cell counts. The assay was immunoSEQ multiplex PCR, and TCRdb's table has in-frame clones only and misses some. D and trimming were read from the DNA, whereas the V and J calls and clone size are those reported in that table. The sample shows 250,000 to 300,000 clones, about 90% of them seen only once. Patients from Seattle were sampled longitudinally, starting during active infection. This clonotype was obtained from a woman aged 25 to 39 with COVID-19, enrolled during active disease. Sequenced sample: peripheral blood.

CDR3 in amino acids: CASSETPGGDEQFF. The CDR3 region has the DNA TGTGCCAGCAGTGAAACCCCAGGGGGTGATGAGCAGTTCTTC. V gene TRBV6-1 combines with J gene TRBJ2-1; 7 bases map to TRBD1. There are 14 residues in the CDR3. Per germline, CDR1 MNHNS and CDR2 SASEGT. J gave up 8 bases and V 2 bases, and 6 bases lay outside the gene matches.